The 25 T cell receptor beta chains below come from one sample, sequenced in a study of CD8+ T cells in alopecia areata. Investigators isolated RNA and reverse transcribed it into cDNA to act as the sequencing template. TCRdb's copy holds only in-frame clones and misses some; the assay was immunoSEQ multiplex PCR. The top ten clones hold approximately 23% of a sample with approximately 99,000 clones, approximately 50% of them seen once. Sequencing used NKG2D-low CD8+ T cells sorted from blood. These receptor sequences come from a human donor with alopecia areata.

The CDR3 loop is CSVEGNPGQGVYNEQFF. In DNA form, the CDR3 reads TGCAGCGTTGAAGGAAATCCGGGACAGGGGGTTTACAATGAGCAGTTCTTC. V usage is TRBV29-1 and J usage is TRBJ2-1; TRBD1 agrees at 11 bases. The germline CDR1 and CDR2 sequences are SQVTM and ANQGSEA. The CDR3 sequence is 17 residues long. V lost 1 base and J lost 4; bases outside the gene matches: 9.

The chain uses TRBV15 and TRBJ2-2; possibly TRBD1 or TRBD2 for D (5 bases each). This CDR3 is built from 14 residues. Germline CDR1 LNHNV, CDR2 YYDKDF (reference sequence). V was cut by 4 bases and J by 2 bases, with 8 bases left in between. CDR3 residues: CATSTGDNTGELFF. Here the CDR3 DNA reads TGTGCCACCAGCACCGGGGACAACACCGGGGAGCTGTTTTTT.

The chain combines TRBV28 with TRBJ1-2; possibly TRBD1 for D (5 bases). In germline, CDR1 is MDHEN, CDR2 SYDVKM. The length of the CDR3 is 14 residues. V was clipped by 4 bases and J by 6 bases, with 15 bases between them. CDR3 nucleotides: TGTGCCAGCAGTTATCACAGGTCCAAGAATGGCTACACCTTC. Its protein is CASSYHRSKNGYTF.

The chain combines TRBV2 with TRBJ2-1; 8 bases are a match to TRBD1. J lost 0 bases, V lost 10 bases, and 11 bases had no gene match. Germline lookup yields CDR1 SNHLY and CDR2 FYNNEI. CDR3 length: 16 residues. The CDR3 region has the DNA TGTGCCACCAGACCCGGACAGGGAAGCTCCTACAATGAGCAGTTCTTC. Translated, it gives CATRPGQGSSYNEQFF. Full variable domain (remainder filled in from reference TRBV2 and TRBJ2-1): EPEVTQTPSHQVTQMGQEVILRCVPISNHLYFYWYRQILGQKVEFLVSFYNNEISEKSEIFDDQFSVERPDGSNFTLKIRSTKLEDSAMYFCATRPGQGSSYNEQFFGPGTRLTVL.

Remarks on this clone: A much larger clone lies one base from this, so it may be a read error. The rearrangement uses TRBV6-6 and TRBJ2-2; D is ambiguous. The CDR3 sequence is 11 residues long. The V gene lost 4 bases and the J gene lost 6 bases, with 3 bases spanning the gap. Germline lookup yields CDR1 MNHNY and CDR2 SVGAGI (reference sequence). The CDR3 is CASSLAGELFF. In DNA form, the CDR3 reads TGTGCCAGCAGTTTAGCCGGGGAGCTGTTTTTT.

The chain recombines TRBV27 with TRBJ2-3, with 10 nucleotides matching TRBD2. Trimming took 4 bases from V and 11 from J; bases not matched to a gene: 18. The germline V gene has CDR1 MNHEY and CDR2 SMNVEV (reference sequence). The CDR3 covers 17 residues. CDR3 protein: CASSSTTSGNPYLMQYF. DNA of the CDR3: TGTGCCAGCAGTTCCACTACTAGCGGGAATCCCTATTTGATGCAGTATTTT.

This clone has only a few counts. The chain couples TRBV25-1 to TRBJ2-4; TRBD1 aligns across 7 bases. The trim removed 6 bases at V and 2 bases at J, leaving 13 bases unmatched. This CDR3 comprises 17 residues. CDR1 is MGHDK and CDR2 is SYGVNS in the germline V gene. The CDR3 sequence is CASSSPQGDSPKNIQYF. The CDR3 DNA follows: TGTGCCAGCAGCTCCCCTCAAGGGGACAGCCCCAAAAACATTCAGTACTTC. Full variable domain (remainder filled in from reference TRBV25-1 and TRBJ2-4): EADIYQTPRYLVIGTGKKITLECSQTMGHDKMYWYQQDPGMELHLIHYSYGVNSTEKGDLSSESTVSRIRTEHFPLTLESARPSHTSQYLCASSSPQGDSPKNIQYFGAGTRLSVL.

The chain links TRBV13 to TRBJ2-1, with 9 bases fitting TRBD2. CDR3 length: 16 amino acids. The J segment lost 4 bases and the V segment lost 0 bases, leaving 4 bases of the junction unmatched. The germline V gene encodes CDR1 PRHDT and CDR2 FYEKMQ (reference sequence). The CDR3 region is CASSLGTSGDYNEQFF. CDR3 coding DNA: TGTGCCAGCAGCTTAGGGACTAGCGGAGATTACAATGAGCAGTTCTTC.

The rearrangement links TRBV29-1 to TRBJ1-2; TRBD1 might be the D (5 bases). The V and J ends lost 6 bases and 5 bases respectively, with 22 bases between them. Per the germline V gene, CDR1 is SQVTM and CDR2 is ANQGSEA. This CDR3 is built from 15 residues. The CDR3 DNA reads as TGCAGCGTGAATAGGGACTCCCATTTAACGTATGGCTACACCTTC. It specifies CSVNRDSHLTYGYTF. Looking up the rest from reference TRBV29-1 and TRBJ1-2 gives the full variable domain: SAVISQKPSRDICQRGTSLTIQCQVDSQVTMMFWYRQQPGQSLTLIATANQGSEATYESGFVIDKFPISRPNLTFSTLTVSNMSPEDSSIYLCSVNRDSHLTYGYTFGSGTRLTVV.

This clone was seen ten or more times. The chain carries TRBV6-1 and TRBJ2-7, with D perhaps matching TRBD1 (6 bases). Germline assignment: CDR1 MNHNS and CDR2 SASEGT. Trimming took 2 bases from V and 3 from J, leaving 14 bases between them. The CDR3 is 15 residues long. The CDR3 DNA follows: TGTGCCAGCAGTGAATTTGTTGGACAGTACTACGAGCAGTACTTC. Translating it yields CASSEFVGQYYEQYF.

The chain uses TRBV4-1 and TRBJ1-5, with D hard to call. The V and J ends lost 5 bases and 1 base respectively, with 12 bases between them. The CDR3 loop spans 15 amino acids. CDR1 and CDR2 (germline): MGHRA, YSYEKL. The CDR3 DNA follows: TGCGCCAGCAGCTACGGGCTTAGGAGCAATCAGCCCCAGCATTTT. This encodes CASSYGLRSNQPQHF.

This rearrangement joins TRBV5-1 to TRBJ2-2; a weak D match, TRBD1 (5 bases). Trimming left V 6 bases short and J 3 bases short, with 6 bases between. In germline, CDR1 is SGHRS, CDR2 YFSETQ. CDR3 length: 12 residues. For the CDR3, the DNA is TGCGCCAGCATAGGGGACACCGGGGAGCTGTTTTTT. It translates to CASIGDTGELFF. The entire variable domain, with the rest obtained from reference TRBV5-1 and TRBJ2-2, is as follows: KAGVTQTPRYLIKTRGQQVTLSCSPISGHRSVSWYQQTPGQGLQFLFEYFSETQRNKGNFPGRFSGRQFSNSRSEMNVSTLELGDSALYLCASIGDTGELFFGEGSRLTVL.

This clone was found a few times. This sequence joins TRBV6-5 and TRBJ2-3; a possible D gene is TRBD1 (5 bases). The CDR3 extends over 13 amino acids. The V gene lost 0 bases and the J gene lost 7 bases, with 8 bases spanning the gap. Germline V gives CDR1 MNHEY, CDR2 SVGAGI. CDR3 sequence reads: CASSYSRQNTQYF. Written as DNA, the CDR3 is TGTGCCAGCAGTTACTCGCGACAGAATACGCAGTATTTT.

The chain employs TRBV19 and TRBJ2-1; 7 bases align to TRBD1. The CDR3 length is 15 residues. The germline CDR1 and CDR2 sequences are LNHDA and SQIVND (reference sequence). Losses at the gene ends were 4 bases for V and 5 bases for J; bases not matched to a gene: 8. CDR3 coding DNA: TGTGCCAGTAGTACCGGGACAGTAGGCCACAATGAGCAGTTCTTC. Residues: CASSTGTVGHNEQFF.

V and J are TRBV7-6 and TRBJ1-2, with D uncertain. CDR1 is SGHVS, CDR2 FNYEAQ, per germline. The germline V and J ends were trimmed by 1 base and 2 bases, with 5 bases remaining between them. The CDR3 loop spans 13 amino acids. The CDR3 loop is CASSLGPNYGYTF. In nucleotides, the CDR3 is TGTGCCAGCAGCTTAGGTCCGAACTATGGCTACACCTTC.

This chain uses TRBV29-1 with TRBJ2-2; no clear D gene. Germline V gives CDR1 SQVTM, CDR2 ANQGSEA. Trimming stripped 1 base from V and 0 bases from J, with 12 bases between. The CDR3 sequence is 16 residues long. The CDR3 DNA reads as TGCAGCGTTGAAGGTAGAGGAGAAACGAACACCGGGGAGCTGTTTTTT. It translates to CSVEGRGETNTGELFF.

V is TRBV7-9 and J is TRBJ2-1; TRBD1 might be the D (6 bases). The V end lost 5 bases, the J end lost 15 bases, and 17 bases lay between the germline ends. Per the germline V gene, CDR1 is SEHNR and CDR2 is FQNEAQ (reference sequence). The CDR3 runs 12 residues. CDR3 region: CASSPDRTEVFF. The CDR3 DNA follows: TGTGCCAGCAGCCCAGATCGGACAGAGGTGTTCTTC.

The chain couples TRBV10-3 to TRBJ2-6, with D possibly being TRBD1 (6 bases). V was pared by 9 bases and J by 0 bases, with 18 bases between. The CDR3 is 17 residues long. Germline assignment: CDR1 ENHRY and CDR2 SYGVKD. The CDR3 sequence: CAMSLDSVSSGANVLTF. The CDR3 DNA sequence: TGTGCCATGAGCTTGGACAGCGTCAGCTCTGGGGCCAACGTCCTGACTTTC.

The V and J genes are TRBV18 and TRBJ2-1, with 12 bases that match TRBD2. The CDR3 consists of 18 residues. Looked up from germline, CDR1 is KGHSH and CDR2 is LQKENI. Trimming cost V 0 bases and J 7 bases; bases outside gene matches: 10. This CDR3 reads CASSPPLAGGHPENEQFF. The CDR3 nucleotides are TGTGCCAGCTCACCACCGCTAGCGGGAGGGCATCCGGAGAATGAGCAGTTCTTC.

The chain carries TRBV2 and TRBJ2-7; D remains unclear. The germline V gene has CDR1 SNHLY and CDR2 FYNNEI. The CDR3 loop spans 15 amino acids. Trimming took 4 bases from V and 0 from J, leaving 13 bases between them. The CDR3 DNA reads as TGTGCCAGCAGTGTATGGGGTCTCTCCTCCTACGAGCAGTACTTC. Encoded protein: CASSVWGLSSYEQYF.

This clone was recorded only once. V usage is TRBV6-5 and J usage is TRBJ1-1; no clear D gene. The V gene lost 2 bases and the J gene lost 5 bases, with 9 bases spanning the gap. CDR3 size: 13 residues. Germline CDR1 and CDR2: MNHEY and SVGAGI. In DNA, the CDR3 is TGTGCCAGCAGTTACCTAAGTGAGACTGAAGCTTTCTTT. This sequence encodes CASSYLSETEAFF.

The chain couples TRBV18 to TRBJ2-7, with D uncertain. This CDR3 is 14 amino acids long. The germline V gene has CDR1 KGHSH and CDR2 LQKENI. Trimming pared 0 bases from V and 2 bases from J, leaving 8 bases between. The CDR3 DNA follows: TGTGCCAGCTCACCACCGGGCCTACCCTACGAGCAGTACTTC. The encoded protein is CASSPPGLPYEQYF.

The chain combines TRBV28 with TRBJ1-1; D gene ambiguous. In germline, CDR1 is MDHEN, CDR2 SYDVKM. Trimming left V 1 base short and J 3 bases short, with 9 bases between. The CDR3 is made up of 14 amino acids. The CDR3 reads CASSLSTSYTEAFF. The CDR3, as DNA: TGTGCCAGCAGTTTATCCACCAGCTACACTGAAGCTTTCTTT.

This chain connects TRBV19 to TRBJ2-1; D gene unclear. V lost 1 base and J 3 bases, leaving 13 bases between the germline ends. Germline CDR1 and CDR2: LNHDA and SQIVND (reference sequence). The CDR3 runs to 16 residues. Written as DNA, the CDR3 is TGTGCCAGTAGTATAGTTGCCCTACTCGACTACAATGAGCAGTTCTTC. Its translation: CASSIVALLDYNEQFF.

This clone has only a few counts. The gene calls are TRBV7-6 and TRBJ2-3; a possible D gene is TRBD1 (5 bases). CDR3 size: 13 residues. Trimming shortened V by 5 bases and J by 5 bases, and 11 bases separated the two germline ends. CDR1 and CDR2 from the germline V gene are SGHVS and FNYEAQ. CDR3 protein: CASSHTQGDTQYF. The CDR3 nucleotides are TGTGCCAGCAGCCACACGCAGGGAGATACGCAGTATTTT.